This T cell receptor (delta chain) is drawn from a study of Vδ1+ human thymocytes. Study observations and caveats: Unlike peripheral blood Vdelta1+ controls, thymic delta-chain sequences included about 20% Vdelta2 and few Vdelta3. The authors advised highly purified populations and single-cell validation. TRD repertoires were essentially private, unlike widely shared TRG clonotypes. Highly polyclonal TRG and TRD repertoires with Gaussian CDR3 length distributions appeared in thymus.

RNA was extracted from the cells and then reverse transcribed. CDR3 amplicons came from multiplex PCR with pooled V-gene forward and constant-region reverse primers. TCRdb applied CATT to the multiplex PCR reads for clone calling. The sample has under 85,000 delta-chain clones; around 35% are singletons. Between roughly 96% and 99.6% of sorted thymocytes were Vdelta1+. This CDR3 comprises 18 residues. V shed 1 base, J shed 3 bases, and the junction held 13 bases outside the gene matches. Per the germline V gene, CDR1 is TSWWSYY and CDR2 is QGS. As regards this clone: Its target is not known.

The sequenced sample was Vdelta1+ gamma-delta thymocytes from the thymus. Subset defined: FACS-sorted CD3+ TCRalphabeta- TCRVdelta1+ TCRVdelta2- thymocytes. This chain links TRDV1 with TRDJ1, with 8 bases identical to TRDD2. This TCR derives from a boy younger than two who had congenital heart surgery. CDR3 residues: CALGEPSYVPLKADKLIF. The CDR3 DNA follows: TGTGCTCTTGGGGAACCTTCCTACGTTCCCTTGAAGGCCGATAAACTCATCTTT.